This T cell receptor (beta chain) was sequenced for a study of blood T cell repertoires in COVID-19. The V gene's germline CDR1 is SEHNR and CDR2 FQNEAQ (reference sequence). V lost 6 bases to trimming and J lost 3 bases, with 22 bases between them. The length of the CDR3 is 17 residues. Measured with immunoSEQ multiplex PCR; TCRdb has only the in-frame clones, and not every one. The sample contains roughly 260,000 clones, around 87% of which appear only once. Source material: peripheral blood. This chain links TRBV7-9 with TRBJ2-3, with D perhaps matching TRBD2 (5 bases). This clonotype was obtained from a woman aged 45-65 years with acute or convalescent COVID-19. CDR3 coding DNA: TGTGCCAGCAGAGCCGACGTAGAAATAGCGTGGACAGATACGCAGTATTTT. Amino acid sequence: CASRADVEIAWTDTQYF.